Listed here are 25 T cell receptor beta chains from one sample, sequenced in a study of T cells in Graves' hyperthyroidism and ophthalmopathy. The source material, RNA transcripts, was used to amplify TCR beta CDR3 regions. Carried out on the TCR CDR3, a first-round RT-PCR used the HTBI primer set. Each CDR3 protein gets one entry after TCRdb re-called the multiplex PCR reads with MiXCR. This table holds 350,000 or so distinct CDR3 sequences, around 18% found once. What was sequenced was blood. Source of these receptors: a woman aged 40-49 years with Graves' ophthalmopathy.

Ten or more counts support this clonotype. This may stem from a read error, because a much larger clone lies one nucleotide away. The chain links TRBV12-3 or TRBV12-4 to TRBJ2-5, with D perhaps TRBD2 (7 bases). V was cut by 1 base and J by 2 bases, with 17 bases left in between. This CDR3 region has 17 residues. Here the CDR3 reads CASSLGGGSEEQETQYF. The CDR3 DNA follows: TGTGCCAGCAGTTTAGGGGGGGGCTCCGAAGAGCAAGAGACCCAGTACTTC.

Turning to this clonotype: One end of the junction varies from germline; a read error may be responsible. This sequence joins TRBV19 and TRBJ2-5; no definite D call. This CDR3 contains 13 residues. Germline lookup yields CDR1 LNHDA and CDR2 SQIVND (reference sequence). CDR3 sequence: CVSSINLGETQYF. As DNA, the CDR3 is TGTGTCAGTAGTATTAACTTGGGAGAGACCCAGTACTTC.

This clonotype was seen repeatedly, ten times or more. The chain couples TRBV6-1 to TRBJ1-2; a possible D gene is TRBD1 (5 bases). V gave up 4 bases and J gave up 4 bases, with 13 bases separating them. Germline loops: CDR1 MNHNS, CDR2 SASEGT. The CDR3 spans 14 residues. The CDR3 here is CASSVLTVFYGYTF. CDR3 nucleotides: TGTGCCAGCAGTGTTTTGACAGTATTCTATGGCTACACCTTC.

The table lists this clonotype with many counts. The rearrangement joins TRBV28 to TRBJ2-7, with 9 bases identical to TRBD2. The germline CDR1 and CDR2 sequences are MDHEN and SYDVKM. Losses at the gene ends were 6 bases for V and 6 bases for J; bases not matched to a gene: 6. The CDR3 sequence is 13 residues long. This chain's CDR3 is CASSPGLAFEQYF. The CDR3 DNA is TGTGCCAGCAGCCCTGGACTAGCGTTCGAGCAGTACTTC.

This clonotype was observed many times. This sequence joins TRBV20-1 and TRBJ2-7; possibly TRBD2 for D (6 bases). V gave up 3 bases and J gave up 3 bases, with 18 bases separating them. CDR3 length: 15 residues. Germline V gene lookup returns CDR1 DFQATT and CDR2 SNEGSKA (reference sequence). The CDR3 sequence is CSASHQPSVLYEQYF. The CDR3 nucleotides read TGCAGTGCTAGCCACCAGCCTAGCGTACTCTACGAGCAGTACTTC.

At least ten counts were recorded for this clonotype. The rearrangement joins TRBV30 to TRBJ2-2; possibly TRBD2 for D (6 bases). V lost 7 bases, J lost 0 bases, and 12 bases lay in between. The CDR3 runs 14 residues. Germline V gene lookup returns CDR1 GTSNPN and CDR2 SVGIG (reference sequence). As DNA, the CDR3 is TGTGCCTACCCGGGCGGGACGAACACCGGGGAGCTGTTTTTT. Its translation: CAYPGGTNTGELFF.

The sample holds many counts of this clonotype. V usage is TRBV6-5 and J usage is TRBJ2-7; TRBD1 matches at 9 bases. Germline CDR1 MNHEY, CDR2 SVGAGI. Trimming at V came to 5 bases and at J to 5 bases, leaving 10 bases not matched to a gene. This CDR3 is built from 15 residues. CDR3: CASSPGTGIKDEQYF. The CDR3 coding sequence is TGTGCCAGCAGTCCCGGGACAGGGATCAAGGACGAGCAGTACTTC.

CDR3 amino acids: CASSNGVSGNTIYF. In DNA form, the CDR3 reads TGTGCCAGCTCGAACGGGGTCTCTGGAAACACCATATATTTT. The J gene is TRBJ1-3, the V gene TRBV6-1; D call uncertain. CDR1 is MNHNS and CDR2 is SASEGT in the germline V gene. The V and J ends lost 8 bases and 0 bases respectively, with 11 bases between them. This CDR3 has 14 residues.

This clonotype has at least ten counts. This rearrangement joins TRBV13 to TRBJ2-2; 7 bases align to TRBD2. This CDR3 contains 15 residues. Looked up from germline, CDR1 is PRHDT and CDR2 is FYEKMQ (reference sequence). V was pared by 8 bases and J by 6 bases, with 12 bases of the junction left unmatched. CDR3 DNA sequence: TGTGCCAGCGATTCCAGCGGGAAGATCGCCGGGGAGCTGTTTTTT. Its protein is CASDSSGKIAGELFF.

This clonotype was seen at least ten times. The chain couples TRBV20-1 to TRBJ2-3, with 10 nucleotides matching TRBD1. CDR1 and CDR2 (germline): DFQATT, SNEGSKA (reference sequence). Unmatched junction bases numbered 7, after V lost 5 bases and J lost 2 bases. The CDR3 is 15 residues long. The CDR3 sequence: CSALTGTGATDTQYF. For the CDR3, the DNA is TGCAGTGCTCTGACCGGGACAGGGGCCACAGATACGCAGTATTTT.

A few counts support this clonotype. The V call is TRBV5-1, the J call TRBJ2-5; 8 bases map to TRBD2. V lost 0 bases and J lost 2; bases outside the gene matches: 3. In germline, CDR1 is SGHRS, CDR2 YFSETQ. The CDR3 is 15 residues long. CDR3 protein: CASSLGSGTQETQYF. DNA for the CDR3: TGCGCCAGCAGCTTGGGTAGCGGGACACAAGAGACCCAGTACTTC.

In DNA form, the CDR3 reads TGTGCCAGCAGTTTTGCCCGCACACGATCCGGGATGACTAGCGGGACCAAAGAGACCCAGTACTTC. It encodes CASSFARTRSGMTSGTKETQYF. This chain connects TRBV28 to TRBJ2-5; 11 bases align to TRBD2. Germline CDR1 is MDHEN and CDR2 is SYDVKM. V shed 3 bases and J 3 bases; nucleotides not matched to a gene: 24. This CDR3 region has 22 residues.

This clonotype was found many times. This rearrangement joins TRBV28 to TRBJ2-7, with TRBD1 matching over 10 bases. This CDR3 has 14 residues. Trimming at V came to 7 bases and at J to 4 bases, leaving 7 bases not matched to a gene. CDR1 is MDHEN, CDR2 SYDVKM, per germline. CDR3 sequence (DNA): TGTGCCAGCATGGGTTGGACAGGGGGTTACGAGCAGTACTTC. This translates into CASMGWTGGYEQYF.

This clonotype has at least ten counts. The J gene is TRBJ1-3, the V gene TRBV20-1, with a tentative D call TRBD1 (5 bases). This CDR3 contains 13 residues. CDR1 DFQATT and CDR2 SNEGSKA come from the germline V gene (reference sequence). Deletions cut 0 bases from V and 9 bases from J, with 12 bases between. Written as DNA, the CDR3 is TGCAGTGCTAGAGATGGGGCTAAGGGCACCATATATTTT. This gives the protein CSARDGAKGTIYF.

The V gene is TRBV4-3, the J gene TRBJ1-1; D uncertain. Deletions cut 4 bases from V and 2 bases from J, with 17 bases between. The CDR3 is made up of 16 amino acids. In germline, CDR1 is LGHNA, CDR2 YSLEER. CDR3 sequence (DNA): TGCGCCAGCAGCCGGAATGAGAGTCCCCCCAACACTGAAGCTTTCTTT. Its translation: CASSRNESPPNTEAFF.

This clonotype was counted many times. The rearrangement links TRBV7-8 to TRBJ2-5; D possibly corresponds to TRBD1 (5 bases). The CDR3 runs to 15 residues. Looked up from germline, CDR1 is SGHVS and CDR2 is FQNEAQ. The V end was cut by 3 bases, the J end by 2 bases, with 13 bases between. CDR3 sequence (DNA): TGTGCCAGCAGCTTCACGACCAGGGAACAAGAGACCCAGTACTTC. It is translated as CASSFTTREQETQYF.

This clonotype was picked up many times. The J gene is TRBJ2-7, the V gene TRBV12-3 or TRBV12-4; D possibly matches TRBD1 or TRBD2 (5 bases each). With 3 bases removed from V and 5 bases from J, the gap between germline ends came to 11 bases. The CDR3 loop spans 13 amino acids. The CDR3 nucleotides read TGTGCCAGCAGTTTGGCAGGGACCCACGAGCAGTACTTC. This translates into CASSLAGTHEQYF.

This clonotype was seen repeatedly, ten times or more. The chain has TRBV4-1 and TRBJ2-4; 9 bases align to TRBD2. CDR1 MGHRA and CDR2 YSYEKL come from the germline V gene. The CDR3 covers 17 residues. J lost 0 bases, V lost 1 base, and 4 bases had no gene match. In DNA form, the CDR3 reads TGCGCCAGCAGCCAAGGAACTAGCGGGTTAGCCAAAAACATTCAGTACTTC. The encoded protein is CASSQGTSGLAKNIQYF.

This clonotype was recorded a few times. This chain uses TRBV6-1 with TRBJ1-5; D call uncertain. The ends were cut back, 8 bases at V and 4 bases at J, with 15 bases in the middle. The CDR3 is 14 residues long. Germline V lookup: CDR1 MNHNS, CDR2 SASEGT. CDR3 nucleotides: TGTGCCAGCCATGAACCGGTATGGAATCAGCCCCAGCATTTT. This gives the protein CASHEPVWNQPQHF.

This chain uses TRBV27 with TRBJ2-7; D is ambiguous. The CDR3 runs 16 residues. Looked up from germline, CDR1 is MNHEY and CDR2 is SMNVEV (reference sequence). Trimming took 9 bases from V and 5 from J, leaving 26 bases between them. CDR3: CASSPPGALSIDEQYF. The CDR3 nucleotides read TGTGCCAGTAGTCCCCCCGGAGCCCTCTCTATTGACGAGCAGTACTTC.

This clonotype was recorded at least ten times. The chain employs TRBV20-1 and TRBJ2-5; the D is unclear. From germline, CDR1 is DFQATT and CDR2 SNEGSKA (reference sequence). The CDR3 contains 13 residues. Trimming removed 6 bases at V and 3 bases at J, with 14 bases between. The chain's CDR3 is CSALWAQEETQYF. CDR3 nucleotide sequence: TGCAGTGCCTTGTGGGCGCAGGAAGAGACCCAGTACTTC.

The chain recombines TRBV19 with TRBJ2-2; 14 bases are a match to TRBD2. The CDR3 sequence is 16 residues long. V was pared by 5 bases and J by 6 bases, with 5 bases of the junction left unmatched. The germline gives CDR1 LNHDA, CDR2 SQIVND (reference sequence). As DNA, the CDR3 is TGTGCCAGTAGTCGGGGGACTAGCGGGAGTGCCGGGGAGCTGTTTTTT. Its protein is CASSRGTSGSAGELFF. Looking up the rest from reference TRBV19 and TRBJ2-2 gives the full variable domain: DGGITQSPKYLFRKEGQNVTLSCEQNLNHDAMYWYRQDPGQGLRLIYYSQIVNDFQKGDIAEGYSVSREKKESFPLTVTSAQKNPTAFYLCASSRGTSGSAGELFFGEGSRLTVL.

The chain uses TRBV6-1 and TRBJ1-5; weak D call: TRBD1 (5 bases). V shed 7 bases and J shed 11 bases, with 18 bases lying between them. CDR3 size: 13 residues. Germline CDR1 and CDR2: MNHNS and SASEGT. The CDR3 spells CASTYTGRESQHF. The CDR3 DNA reads as TGTGCCAGCACCTACACGGGGCGGGAGTCCCAGCATTTT.

Many counts were recorded for this clonotype. This may be a read error, as it is one base from a much larger clone. V is TRBV28 and J is TRBJ2-5; a weak D match, TRBD2 (6 bases). CDR1 and CDR2 (germline): MDHEN, SYDVKM. This CDR3 spans 14 amino acids. Here the CDR3 reads CASSSGTPQKTQYF. The CDR3 bases are TGTGCCAGCAGTTCGGGGACTCCCCAAAAGACCCAGTACTTC. The full variable domain, with the rest looked up from reference TRBV28 and TRBJ2-5, is DVKVTQSSRYLVKRTGEKVFLECVQDMDHENMFWYRQDPGLGLRLIYFSYDVKMKEKGDIPEGYSVSREKKERFSLILESASTNQTSMYLCASSSGTPQKTQYFGPGTRLLVL.

At least ten counts were recorded for this clonotype. This chain links TRBV4-1 with TRBJ1-3; tentative D call: TRBD1 (5 bases). Trimming removed 1 base at V and 0 bases at J, with 10 bases between. The CDR3 covers 16 residues. The V gene's germline CDR1 is MGHRA and CDR2 YSYEKL. The CDR3 loop reads CASSQVPGPSGNTIYF. CDR3 nucleotides: TGCGCCAGCAGCCAAGTCCCAGGGCCCTCTGGAAACACCATATATTTT.